A single sample gave rise to the 20 T cell receptor beta chains below, sequenced in a study of beta chain features in type 1 diabetes. The isolated RNA, all of it, was reverse transcribed, so expressed TCRB transcripts were what got sequenced. Profiled with immunoSEQ multiplex PCR; TCRdb holds only in-frame clones, not every one. The repertoire holds 360,000 or so clones, with less than 20% as singletons. Material: naive CD4+ T cells from blood. The source of these receptors is a woman aged 18-29 years in good health.

This clone was seen only a few times. The chain carries TRBV6-5 and TRBJ1-2; D is ambiguous. The CDR3 spans 15 residues. Germline lookup yields CDR1 MNHEY and CDR2 SVGAGI. Trimming pared 0 bases from V and 0 bases from J, leaving 8 bases between. The CDR3 loop is CASSYSTRSNYGYTF. The CDR3 region has the DNA TGTGCCAGCAGTTACTCGACCAGGTCTAACTATGGCTACACCTTC.

J is TRBJ2-1 and V is TRBV4-2; 8 positions match TRBD2. V dropped 2 bases and J dropped 0; count of bases not matched to a gene: 3. Germline-derived CDR1 and CDR2 are LGHNA and YNFKEQ. The CDR3 runs to 16 residues. The CDR3 sequence: CASSQSGGLSYNEQFF. The CDR3, as DNA: TGTGCCAGCAGCCAAAGCGGGGGCCTCTCCTACAATGAGCAGTTCTTC.

This clone occurred a few times. V gene TRBV7-9 combines with J gene TRBJ2-2, with D perhaps TRBD1 (5 bases). The V end was cut by 5 bases, the J end by 5 bases, with 9 bases between. In germline, CDR1 is SEHNR, CDR2 FQNEAQ (reference sequence). The length of the CDR3 is 13 residues. CDR3 bases: TGTGCCAGCAGCCTGACAGAAACCGGGGAGCTGTTTTTT. Amino acids: CASSLTETGELFF. Looking up the rest from reference TRBV7-9 and TRBJ2-2 gives the full variable domain: DTGVSQNPRHKITKRGQNVTFRCDPISEHNRLYWYRQTLGQGPEFLTYFQNEAQLEKSRLLSDRFSAERPKGSFSTLEIQRTEQGDSAMYLCASSLTETGELFFGEGSRLTVL.

This clone was counted between two and nine times. The J gene is TRBJ2-1, the V gene TRBV6-1; 16 bases align to TRBD2. The J segment lost 10 bases and the V segment lost 4 bases, leaving 7 bases of the junction unmatched. CDR1 MNHNS and CDR2 SASEGT come from the germline V gene. This CDR3 region has 16 residues. The CDR3 DNA reads as TGTGCCAGCAGTGCCTCCGGGACTAGCGGGGGGGTCGAGCAGTTCTTC. Translation gives CASSASGTSGGVEQFF.

This rearrangement joins TRBV5-1 to TRBJ1-1; TRBD1 aligns across 10 bases. The V segment lost 7 bases and the J segment 1 base; nucleotides outside the gene matches: 1. Per germline, CDR1 SGHRS and CDR2 YFSETQ. The CDR3 extends over 13 amino acids. The CDR3 DNA reads as TGCGCCAGCCGGACAGGGGGGAACACTGAAGCTTTCTTT. Its protein is CASRTGGNTEAFF.

This rearrangement joins TRBV19 to TRBJ1-5; D call uncertain. The CDR3 sequence is 12 residues long. V was shortened by 3 bases and J by 4 bases, with 4 bases between the two germline ends. The germline gives CDR1 LNHDA, CDR2 SQIVND (reference sequence). The CDR3 loop reads CASSIENQPQHF. CDR3 nucleotides: TGTGCCAGTAGTATTGAGAATCAGCCCCAGCATTTT.

This clone has more than one count but fewer than ten. The sample contains more than one DNA sequence encoding this CDR3. This chain connects TRBV30 to TRBJ2-6, with 10 bases aligning to TRBD1. Germline assignment: CDR1 GTSNPN and CDR2 SVGIG (reference sequence). Germline trimming cut 5 bases from V and 2 bases from J; bases unmatched to any gene: 0. This CDR3 has 14 residues. The CDR3 region has the DNA TGTGCCTGGGGACAGGGGGCTGGGGCCAACGTCCTGACTTTC. Translating it yields CAWGQGAGANVLTF.

This clone was picked up a small number of times. V gene TRBV2 combines with J gene TRBJ2-4; TRBD1 might be the D (6 bases). The CDR3 is 11 residues long. V lost 8 bases and J lost 7, with 9 bases in between. CDR1 is SNHLY and CDR2 is FYNNEI in the germline V gene. Here the CDR3 DNA reads TGTGCCAGCGGTCAGGGGAACATTCAGTACTTC. Protein sequence: CASGQGNIQYF.

The chain carries TRBV5-6 and TRBJ1-1; 10 bases match TRBD1. Germline assignment: CDR1 SGHDT and CDR2 YYEEEE. CDR3 length equals 18 residues. With 3 bases clipped from V and 0 bases from J, the junction kept 11 bases outside the gene matches. CDR3 amino acids: CASSWAPGQGLLNTEAFF. DNA of the CDR3: TGTGCCAGCAGCTGGGCACCGGGACAGGGGCTTCTGAACACTGAAGCTTTCTTT.

The genes are TRBV7-9 and TRBJ2-1; 9 bases are shared with TRBD2. Per the germline V gene, CDR1 is SEHNR and CDR2 is FQNEAQ (reference sequence). Losses at the gene ends were 3 bases for V and 9 bases for J; bases not matched to a gene: 6. This CDR3 is built from 14 residues. The CDR3 DNA is TGTGCCAGCAGCTTTAGCGGGAGCCACCCTGAGCAGTTCTTC. This translates into CASSFSGSHPEQFF.

Details on this clone: One end of the junction varies from germline; a read error may be responsible. This sequence joins TRBV6-5 and TRBJ2-7; D might be TRBD1 (5 bases). The CDR3 is 12 amino acids. Germline V CDR1 and CDR2: MNHEY, SVGAGI. This CDR3 is CASSQDSLRAVF. As DNA, the CDR3 is TGTGCCAGCAGCCAAGACAGCCTCAGGGCCGTCTTC.

The genes are TRBV25-1 and TRBJ1-1; no reliable D call. The CDR3 extends over 13 amino acids. Trimming removed 4 bases from V and 6 bases from J, with 12 bases in between. Germline loops: CDR1 MGHDK, CDR2 SYGVNS. The CDR3 reads CASSAAGSAEAFF. CDR3 in DNA: TGTGCCAGCAGTGCAGCCGGGAGCGCTGAAGCTTTCTTT.

V gene TRBV27 combines with J gene TRBJ2-5; TRBD1 is a possible D gene (6 bases). CDR3 length: 16 residues. Trimming cost V 3 bases and J 5 bases, with 19 bases left between them. The V gene's germline CDR1 is MNHEY and CDR2 SMNVEV (reference sequence). The CDR3 DNA reads TGTGCCAGCAGTTTGTCCCTCAGGGGAAGTGGGGAGACCCAGTACTTC. Amino acid sequence: CASSLSLRGSGETQYF.

To note about this clone: The junction departs from germline at one end; a sequencing error may be responsible. The same CDR3 can be traced to other DNA sequences in this sample. The chain joins TRBV9 to TRBJ2-7; tentatively, D is TRBD2 (6 bases). Germline lookup yields CDR1 SGDLS and CDR2 YYNGEE. This CDR3 region has 14 residues. The CDR3 DNA reads as TGTGCCAGCAGCCGGGACTGGGATTCCTACGAGCAATACTTC. Its translation: CASSRDWDSYEQYF.

V gene TRBV30 combines with J gene TRBJ1-5, with 8 bases lining up with TRBD1. From germline, CDR1 is GTSNPN and CDR2 SVGIG (reference sequence). With 1 base clipped from V and 6 bases from J, the junction kept 8 bases outside the gene matches. The CDR3 consists of 15 residues. CDR3 nucleotides: TGTGCCTGGAGTGGGGGGACAGGAACTAGTCAGCCCCAGCATTTT. It codes for CAWSGGTGTSQPQHF.

This chain uses TRBV29-1 with TRBJ2-7, with a possible D match to TRBD2 (7 bases). This CDR3 spans 13 amino acids. Trimming stripped 7 bases from V and 2 bases from J, with 15 bases between. Germline CDR1 SQVTM, CDR2 ANQGSEA. CDR3 residues: CSAGEGGAYEQYF. The CDR3 region has the DNA TGCAGCGCTGGAGAAGGGGGGGCCTACGAGCAGTACTTC.

CDR3 region: CASSVPMSTGGEQFF. The CDR3 coding sequence is TGTGCCAGCAGCGTTCCAATGAGCACCGGGGGTGAGCAGTTCTTC. The V gene is TRBV9, the J gene TRBJ2-1; TRBD2 is a possible D gene (6 bases). The CDR3 covers 15 residues. Germline V gives CDR1 SGDLS, CDR2 YYNGEE. Trimming shortened V by 2 bases and J by 9 bases, and 18 bases separated the two germline ends.

The chain carries TRBV30 and TRBJ2-7; TRBD1 is a possible D gene (5 bases). V lost 3 bases to trimming and J lost 6 bases, with 15 bases between them. The CDR3 covers 13 residues. Germline V gives CDR1 GTSNPN, CDR2 SVGIG (reference sequence). This CDR3 reads CAWSLTGGREQYF. CDR3 DNA: TGTGCCTGGAGCCTAACAGGCGGCCGCGAGCAGTACTTC.

This clone was observed a few times. The rearrangement uses TRBV30 and TRBJ1-2; tentative D call: TRBD1 (6 bases). This CDR3 is 14 amino acids long. Germline V gene sequence: CDR1 GTSNPN, CDR2 SVGIG (reference sequence). Between the trimmed V and J ends, which lost 2 bases and 3 bases, there was a span of 13 bases. CDR3 bases: TGTGCCTGGAGTCTTGGCAGGGGAGACTATGGCTACACCTTC. This sequence encodes CAWSLGRGDYGYTF.

The chain links TRBV7-9 to TRBJ1-2; tentatively, D is TRBD1 (5 bases). Looked up from germline, CDR1 is SEHNR and CDR2 is FQNEAQ (reference sequence). The CDR3 totals 12 residues. The V end lost 7 bases, the J end lost 4 bases, and 10 bases lay between the germline ends. The CDR3 region is CASTPGGYGYTF. The CDR3 nucleotides read TGTGCCAGCACCCCGGGGGGCTATGGCTACACCTTC. Based on the CDR3 plus reference TRBV7-9 and TRBJ1-2, the full variable domain is DTGVSQNPRHKITKRGQNVTFRCDPISEHNRLYWYRQTLGQGPEFLTYFQNEAQLEKSRLLSDRFSAERPKGSFSTLEIQRTEQGDSAMYLCASTPGGYGYTFGSGTRLTVV.